The 22 T cell receptor beta chains presented below share a single source sample, sequenced in a study of cytomegalovirus exposure and HLA in healthy donors. 60 Vbeta and 13 Jbeta primers were used in PCR. TCRdb's copy holds only in-frame clones and misses some; the assay was immunoSEQ multiplex PCR. The sample includes 160,000 or so clones, about three quarters of them seen just once. The sequencing sample was made of PBMCs. These receptors were taken from a woman in her twenties or thirties in good health and CMV-seronegative.

The J gene is TRBJ2-1, the V gene TRBV4-1; TRBD2 might be the D (5 bases). Trimming left V 0 bases short and J 3 bases short, with 9 bases between. This CDR3 region has 15 residues. Looked up from germline, CDR1 is MGHRA and CDR2 is YSYEKL. CDR3 protein: CASSQERAIYNEQFF. The CDR3, as DNA: TGCGCCAGCAGCCAAGAGAGGGCTATCTACAATGAGCAGTTCTTC.

This chain joins TRBV7-9 and TRBJ2-7; 8 nucleotides line up with TRBD1. Per the germline V gene, CDR1 is SEHNR and CDR2 is FQNEAQ (reference sequence). This CDR3 region has 14 residues. The V and J ends lost 4 bases and 4 bases, in that order; junction bases with no gene match: 6. The CDR3: CASSSDWTGYEQYF. DNA of the CDR3: TGTGCCAGCAGCTCTGACTGGACAGGGTACGAGCAGTACTTC.

This rearrangement joins TRBV30 to TRBJ2-6; D uncertain. V lost 5 bases and J 2 bases, leaving 7 bases between the germline ends. This CDR3 comprises 13 residues. CDR1 and CDR2 from the germline V gene are GTSNPN and SVGIG (reference sequence). CDR3: CAWGVAGANVLTF. The CDR3 nucleotides read TGTGCCTGGGGAGTGGCTGGGGCCAACGTCCTGACTTTC.

This clone appeared once. The V and J genes are TRBV4-3 and TRBJ1-5, with TRBD1 as a possible D gene (5 bases). From germline, CDR1 is LGHNA and CDR2 YSLEER. V shed 1 base and J shed 3 bases, with 10 bases lying between them. This CDR3 spans 15 amino acids. The CDR3 nucleotides are TGCGCCAGCAGCCAAGGTCGACAGTCCAATCAGCCCCAGCATTTT. Its translation: CASSQGRQSNQPQHF.

The rearrangement links TRBV5-1 to TRBJ2-5; D perhaps matches TRBD1 (6 bases). The V and J ends lost 6 bases and 0 bases respectively, with 9 bases between them. Germline V lookup: CDR1 SGHRS, CDR2 YFSETQ. This CDR3 has 13 amino acids. CDR3 sequence reads: CASTWDNQETQYF. CDR3 DNA sequence: TGCGCCAGCACATGGGACAACCAAGAGACCCAGTACTTC.

The chain is built from TRBV29-1 and TRBJ2-1, with TRBD2 matching over 8 bases. V shed 4 bases, J shed 9 bases, and the junction held 5 bases outside the gene matches. The germline V gene encodes CDR1 SQVTM and CDR2 ANQGSEA. The CDR3 is 12 amino acids. The CDR3 coding sequence is TGCAGCGTTGTTAGGGCGGGAGGTGAGCAGTTCTTC. It specifies CSVVRAGGEQFF.

This clone was counted only a few times. This chain links TRBV5-1 with TRBJ1-2, with D unresolved. In germline, CDR1 is SGHRS, CDR2 YFSETQ. The V gene lost 0 bases and the J gene lost 4 bases, with 13 bases spanning the gap. The CDR3 extends over 15 amino acids. CDR3 in DNA: TGCGCCAGCAGCTTGGAACGGGGTGTGAGCTATGGCTACACCTTC. Translating gives CASSLERGVSYGYTF.

The J gene is TRBJ2-7, the V gene TRBV16, with 9 bases matching TRBD1. The CDR3 sequence is 15 residues long. The V and J ends lost 5 bases and 1 base, in that order; junction bases with no gene match: 6. Germline V gives CDR1 KGHSY, CDR2 FQNENV. The CDR3 sequence: CASSSTGGASYEQYF. The CDR3 DNA sequence: TGTGCCAGCAGCTCGACAGGGGGGGCTTCCTACGAGCAGTACTTC.

This chain uses TRBV28 with TRBJ1-4, with D tentatively TRBD1 (5 bases). V was trimmed by 4 bases and J by 4 bases, leaving 10 bases between them. Per the germline V gene, CDR1 is MDHEN and CDR2 is SYDVKM. This CDR3 region has 14 residues. This CDR3 is CASSSGQDNEKLFF. CDR3 bases: TGTGCCAGCAGTTCCGGACAAGATAATGAAAAACTGTTTTTT.

Concerning this clone itself: Mismatch with germline at one junction end may stem from a read error. The chain joins TRBV7-9 to TRBJ1-2; TRBD1 is a possible D gene (6 bases). CDR1 and CDR2 (germline): SEHNR, FQNEAQ (reference sequence). The CDR3 is made up of 12 amino acids. The CDR3 sequence is CASSSDRYGYPF. Here the CDR3 DNA reads TGTGCCAGCAGCTCGGACAGATATGGCTACCCCTTC.

The chain is built from TRBV2 and TRBJ1-4; 8 nucleotides agree with TRBD1. This CDR3 is built from 14 residues. Germline loops: CDR1 SNHLY, CDR2 FYNNEI. The V gene end was trimmed by 6 bases and the J gene end by 4 bases; junction bases not matched to a gene: 4. The CDR3 bases are TGTGCCAGCAGAGCAGGGGGCTTTAATGAAAAACTGTTTTTT. Its protein product is CASRAGGFNEKLFF. Looking up the rest from reference TRBV2 and TRBJ1-4 gives the full variable domain: EPEVTQTPSHQVTQMGQEVILRCVPISNHLYFYWYRQILGQKVEFLVSFYNNEISEKSEIFDDQFSVERPDGSNFTLKIRSTKLEDSAMYFCASRAGGFNEKLFFGSGTQLSVL.

Turning to this clone: An end of the junction does not agree with germline; a read error may underlie this. The gene calls are TRBV7-7 and TRBJ2-1; 12 positions agree with TRBD1. The CDR3 loop spans 15 amino acids. From germline, CDR1 is SSHAT and CDR2 FNYEAQ (reference sequence). CDR3 nucleotides: TGTGCTAGCAGCGAGGGACAGGGGGCGGTAGATGAGCAGTTCTTC. It specifies CASSEGQGAVDEQFF.

V is TRBV11-2 and J is TRBJ2-2; D may be TRBD2 (5 bases). V was pared by 4 bases and J by 2 bases, with 11 bases between. The CDR3 length is 15 residues. In germline, CDR1 is SGHAT, CDR2 FQNNGV. Here the CDR3 DNA reads TGTGCCAGCAGCTCGGACTTATTTAACACCGGGGAGCTGTTTTTT. It translates to CASSSDLFNTGELFF.

The chain couples TRBV20-1 to TRBJ2-5; no clear D. The germline V gene encodes CDR1 DFQATT and CDR2 SNEGSKA (reference sequence). The V end lost 7 bases, the J end lost 0 bases, and 6 bases lay between the germline ends. The CDR3 totals 11 residues. In DNA, the CDR3 is TGCAGTGTTTCGTACCAAGAGACCCAGTACTTC. Amino acid sequence: CSVSYQETQYF.

This rearrangement joins TRBV7-9 to TRBJ1-2; tentatively, D is TRBD1 (6 bases). Germline V CDR1 and CDR2: SEHNR, FQNEAQ (reference sequence). Trimming took off 4 bases at V and 5 bases at J, with 23 bases between the two ends. The CDR3 has 17 amino acids. DNA for the CDR3: TGTGCCAGCAGCTCAACGAAAGGGGACATGTTGATTTATGGCTACACCTTC. Translation: CASSSTKGDMLIYGYTF.

V and J are TRBV29-1 and TRBJ2-1; 10 bases fit TRBD1. With 7 bases clipped from V and 8 bases from J, the junction kept 8 bases outside the gene matches. The CDR3 spans 13 residues. Germline CDR1 is SQVTM and CDR2 is ANQGSEA. CDR3 region: CSAYRDRGHEQFF. In nucleotides, the CDR3 is TGCAGCGCGTACCGGGACAGGGGACATGAGCAGTTCTTC.

V usage is TRBV5-6 and J usage is TRBJ1-1; a possible D gene is TRBD1 (6 bases). The V gene lost 3 bases and the J gene lost 11 bases, with 17 bases spanning the gap. There are 13 residues in the CDR3. Germline-derived CDR1 and CDR2 are SGHDT and YYEEEE. CDR3 bases: TGTGCCAGCAGCTCACAGGGCACGGGTTCGGCTTTCTTT. This codes for CASSSQGTGSAFF.

The chain joins TRBV2 to TRBJ2-6; D not certain. The CDR3 has 13 amino acids. CDR1 and CDR2 from the germline V gene are SNHLY and FYNNEI. Trimming shortened V by 10 bases and J by 0 bases, and 7 bases separated the two germline ends. CDR3: CATGLSGANVLTF. As DNA, the CDR3 is TGTGCCACCGGTCTCTCTGGGGCCAACGTCCTGACTTTC.

In its sample, this clone was seen once. The chain uses TRBV7-6 and TRBJ2-5; D is possibly TRBD1 (8 bases). The germline V and J ends were trimmed by 8 bases and 3 bases, with 19 bases remaining between them. Germline V gives CDR1 SGHVS, CDR2 FNYEAQ. The CDR3 totals 15 residues. CDR3 sequence reads: CASLQGQGGEETQYF. The CDR3 region has the DNA TGTGCCAGCCTCCAAGGACAGGGAGGGGAAGAGACCCAGTACTTC.

This clone has only a few counts. The CDR3 DNA follows: TGTGCCAGCAGCGTAGTTTGGCCAAAAGCGGCTTTCTTT. Translating it yields CASSVVWPKAAFF. This chain uses TRBV9 with TRBJ1-1; D unresolved. The V and J ends lost 0 bases and 11 bases respectively, with 14 bases between them. This CDR3 has 13 amino acids. Germline loops: CDR1 SGDLS, CDR2 YYNGEE.

The gene calls are TRBV18 and TRBJ2-3, with D possibly TRBD2 on 5 matching bases. Germline V gives CDR1 KGHSH, CDR2 LQKENI. The CDR3 spans 13 residues. The V and J ends lost 3 bases and 4 bases respectively, with 8 bases between them. In DNA form, the CDR3 reads TGTGCCAGCTCACCGACACTAGCAGATACGCAGTATTTT. Its protein product is CASSPTLADTQYF.

The CDR3 region is CAISQQGRGGTF. The CDR3 bases are TGTGCCATCAGCCAACAGGGACGGGGTGGCACCTTC. The chain carries TRBV10-3 and TRBJ1-2; possibly TRBD1 for D (6 bases). Looked up from germline, CDR1 is ENHRY and CDR2 is SYGVKD. The CDR3 is 12 amino acids. Trimming cost V 6 bases and J 13 bases, with 18 bases left between them.